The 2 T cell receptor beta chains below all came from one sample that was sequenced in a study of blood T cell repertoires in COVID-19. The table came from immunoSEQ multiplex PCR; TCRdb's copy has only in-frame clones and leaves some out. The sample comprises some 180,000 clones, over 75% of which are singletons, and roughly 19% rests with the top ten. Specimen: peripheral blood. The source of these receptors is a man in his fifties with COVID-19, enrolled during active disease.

The CDR3 bases are TGTGCCAGCAGTTTAAGCCAGGGGGATAACTATGGCTACACCTTC. Translating gives CASSLSQGDNYGYTF. This rearrangement joins TRBV28 to TRBJ1-2, with 7 bases identical to TRBD1. Germline-derived CDR1 and CDR2 are MDHEN and SYDVKM. This CDR3 has 15 residues. The V gene end was trimmed by 2 bases and the J gene end by 1 base; junction bases not matched to a gene: 4.

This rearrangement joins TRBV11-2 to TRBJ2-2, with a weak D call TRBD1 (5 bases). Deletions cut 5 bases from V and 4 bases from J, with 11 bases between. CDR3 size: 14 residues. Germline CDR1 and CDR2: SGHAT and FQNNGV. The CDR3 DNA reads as TGTGCCAGCAGCCCCGACAGAAGCACCGGGGAGCTGTTTTTT. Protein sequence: CASSPDRSTGELFF.